This T cell receptor beta chain was captured by sequencing in a study of read filtering for tumor transcriptome and immune sequencing. Regarding the study as a whole: Without single-read clonotypes, shared clonotype proportions correlated more between IR-seq and RNA-seq.

The library was built from 400 to 500 ng RNA with molecular barcoded adaptors for alpha/delta and beta/gamma chains. TCRdb reprocessed the reads with MiXCR, giving one entry per CDR3 protein. This sample has around 140,000 distinct CDR3 sequences, with less than 15% found just once. This CDR3 is 14 amino acids long. The V end lost 4 bases, the J end lost 5 bases, and 15 bases lay between the germline ends. Germline V CDR1 and CDR2: SGDLS, YYNGEE. This clonotype was seen more than once but under ten times. Antigen: not known. The chain is built from TRBV9 and TRBJ2-5; tentative D call: TRBD2 (6 bases). The sequenced sample was a population of CD138-negative cells sorted from bone marrow. This receptor was obtained from a donor aged 40 or over with multiple myeloma. The CDR3 loop reads CASSPGLDEETQYF. The CDR3 coding sequence is TGTGCCAGCAGCCCGGGACTGGATGAGGAGACCCAGTACTTC.